This T cell receptor beta chain was sequenced for a study of CD8+CD57+ T cells in acquired aplastic anemia. Study-level background: Healthy CD8+ samples averaged approximately 9.9 million reads. Findings and caveats of the study: Patients and controls shared 25 to 35 CD8+ CDR3 sequences, highly expressed in patients.

This clonotype was seen ten or more times. Its antigen is not identified. Trimming removed 5 bases at V and 7 bases at J, with 20 bases between. Germline V gene sequence: CDR1 SEHNR, CDR2 FQNEAQ (reference sequence). The CDR3 totals 15 residues. CDR3 and TCR beta VDJ profiling relied on genomic DNA as the template. From the reads, TCRdb called clonotypes with MiXCR, one entry per CDR3 protein. The sample has under 250,000 distinct CDR3 sequences, 30% to 40% seen once; the top ten hold approximately 1.2%. The source of this sequence is a human donor in good health, serving as a control. V and J are TRBV7-9 and TRBJ1-1; D is ambiguous. Sequencing input: sorted CD4+, CD8+, or CD8+CD57+ T cells (not recorded which) from PBMCs. The CDR3 DNA reads TGTGCCAGCAGCCCTAATCGGAGAGGGTCGGATGAAGCTTTCTTT. This translates into CASSPNRRGSDEAFF.